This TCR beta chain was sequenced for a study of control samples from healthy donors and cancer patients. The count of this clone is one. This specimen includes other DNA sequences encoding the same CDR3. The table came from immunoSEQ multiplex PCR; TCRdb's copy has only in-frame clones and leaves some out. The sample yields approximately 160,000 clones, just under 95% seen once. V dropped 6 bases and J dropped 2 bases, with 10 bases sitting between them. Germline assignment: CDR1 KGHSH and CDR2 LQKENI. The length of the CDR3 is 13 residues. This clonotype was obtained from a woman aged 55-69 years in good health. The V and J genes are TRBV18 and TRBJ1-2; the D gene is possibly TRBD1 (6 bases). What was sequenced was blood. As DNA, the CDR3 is TGTGCCAGCTCTCCAGGACAGAACTATGGCTACACCTTC. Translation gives CASSPGQNYGYTF.